One sample yielded the 28 T cell receptor beta chains listed below, sequenced in a study of blood T cells in healthy people across ages. Primers used in a second PCR of roughly 6 to 12 cycles were a sample-barcoded 5' primer and a J-beta primer mix. One entry per CDR3 protein results from TCRdb running MiXCR on the 5' RACE reads. The table has 550,000 to 600,000 distinct CDR3 sequences, roughly a quarter seen once. The sample comprised blood. Source of these receptors: a woman in her seventies in good health.

V usage is TRBV21-1 and J usage is TRBJ2-1; the table's TRBD1 call for D was not verified on the DNA. TRBV21-1 is a documented pseudogene. This CDR3 has 17 residues. The CDR3 loop is CASSKDSAREPYNEQLF. Here the CDR3 DNA reads TGTGCCAGCAGCAAGGACAGTGCTCGGGAGCCCTACAATGAGCAGCTCTTC.

The chain has TRBV7-2 and TRBJ2-4, with TRBD2 as a possible D gene (6 bases). The CDR3 has 13 residues. Looked up from germline, CDR1 is SGHTA and CDR2 is FQGNSA. The V end lost 5 bases, the J end lost 9 bases, and 14 bases lay between the germline ends. The CDR3 loop reads CASSLVKGGIQYF. DNA for the CDR3: TGTGCCAGCAGCCTTGTGAAGGGAGGCATTCAGTACTTC.

Only a few counts were recorded for this clonotype. The chain links TRBV29-1 to TRBJ1-3; the D is unclear. This CDR3 is 10 amino acids long. Trimming cost V 4 bases and J 8 bases, with 6 bases left between them. Germline lookup yields CDR1 SQVTM and CDR2 ANQGSEA. In DNA form, the CDR3 reads TGCAGCGTTGTGCGGGACACCATATATTTT. It specifies CSVVRDTIYF.

V is TRBV12-3 or TRBV12-4 and J is TRBJ2-3; the D is unclear. Trimming stripped 7 bases from V and 8 bases from J, with 13 bases between. CDR3 size: 12 residues. CDR3 nucleotides: TGTGCCAGCATGCAATCGGTCCCTACGCAGTATTTT. It yields the protein CASMQSVPTQYF.

The CDR3 spells CASSQSWGNTEAFF. CDR3 DNA: TGTGCCAGCAGCCAATCCTGGGGGAACACTGAAGCTTTCTTT. This chain connects TRBV16 to TRBJ1-1; D call uncertain. The length of the CDR3 is 14 residues. The V and J ends lost 0 bases and 1 base respectively, with 6 bases between them. The germline V gene encodes CDR1 KGHSY and CDR2 FQNENV.

This chain uses TRBV29-1 with TRBJ1-2; 11 nucleotides match TRBD1. Germline assignment: CDR1 SQVTM and CDR2 ANQGSEA. This CDR3 comprises 12 residues. Trimming removed 5 bases from V and 8 bases from J; junction bases left unmatched: 4. CDR3 sequence: CSVRTGGAGYTF. The DNA of the CDR3 is TGCAGCGTTCGGACAGGGGGCGCAGGCTACACCTTC.

The gene calls are TRBV5-1 and TRBJ2-3; 10 nucleotides agree with TRBD1. Germline trimming cut 4 bases from V and 1 base from J; bases unmatched to any gene: 6. The germline CDR1 and CDR2 sequences are SGHRS and YFSETQ. The CDR3 totals 16 residues. CDR3 sequence (DNA): TGCGCCAGCAGCCCGAGGGGGACAGGGGGCACAGATACGCAGTATTTT. Translated, it gives CASSPRGTGGTDTQYF.

V usage is TRBV6-5 and J usage is TRBJ1-1, with D maybe TRBD1 (6 bases). CDR1 MNHEY and CDR2 SVGAGI come from the germline V gene. This CDR3 comprises 15 residues. The V and J ends lost 6 bases and 5 bases respectively, with 19 bases between them. The CDR3 protein is CASRGHILGGTEAFF. As DNA, the CDR3 is TGTGCCAGCAGGGGACACATACTAGGAGGTACTGAAGCTTTCTTT.

This clonotype was detected only a few times. This chain joins TRBV4-3 and TRBJ1-4; 7 nucleotides line up with TRBD1. The CDR3 is 14 residues long. The trim removed 0 bases at V and 8 bases at J, leaving 3 bases unmatched. The germline V gene encodes CDR1 LGHNA and CDR2 YSLEER. Here the CDR3 DNA reads TGCGCCAGCAGCCAAGATGTACAGGGGGAAAAACTGTTTTTT. It is translated as CASSQDVQGEKLFF.

In this sample, this clonotype turned up a few times. J is TRBJ2-5 and V is TRBV15, with 8 bases aligning to TRBD1. The last part of the DNA fits TRBJ2-1 better; the J call may be wrong. The CDR3 is made up of 15 amino acids. CDR1 LNHNV and CDR2 YYDKDF come from the germline V gene (reference sequence). This chain's CDR3 is CATSRDVQGASEQFF. The CDR3 DNA sequence: TGTGCCACCAGCAGAGATGTGCAGGGGGCTAGTGAGCAGTTCTTC.

The chain links TRBV29-1 to TRBJ2-4; 7 bases are a match to TRBD2. The ends lost 5 bases at V and 6 bases at J; junction bases unmatched: 10. This CDR3 contains 14 residues. From germline, CDR1 is SQVTM and CDR2 ANQGSEA. The CDR3 region has the DNA TGCAGCGTTAGAAGAGGTAGGGAGGGAAACATTCAGTACTTC. This sequence encodes CSVRRGREGNIQYF.

The V call is TRBV3-1, the J call TRBJ1-2; D unclear. CDR3 length equals 14 residues. The germline V and J ends were trimmed by 0 bases and 8 bases, with 13 bases remaining between them. CDR1 is LGHDT and CDR2 is YNNKEL in the germline V gene (reference sequence). This CDR3 is CASSQDLPGGGYTF. The CDR3 DNA is TGTGCCAGCAGCCAAGATCTACCGGGCGGGGGCTACACCTTC.

The chain has TRBV5-1 and TRBJ2-1; D may be TRBD1 (6 bases). The CDR3 is 15 residues long. V gave up 4 bases and J gave up 5 bases, with 16 bases separating them. Germline V CDR1 and CDR2: SGHRS, YFSETQ. Written as DNA, the CDR3 is TGCGCCAGCAGCCCGACGGACAGAATAAACAATGAGCAGTTCTTC. Protein sequence: CASSPTDRINNEQFF. The whole variable domain, remainder taken from reference TRBV5-1 and TRBJ2-1, is KAGVTQTPRYLIKTRGQQVTLSCSPISGHRSVSWYQQTPGQGLQFLFEYFSETQRNKGNFPGRFSGRQFSNSRSEMNVSTLELGDSALYLCASSPTDRINNEQFFGPGTRLTVL.

This clonotype was detected only a few times. The CDR3 loop is CASSPGTGLNQPQHF. In DNA form, the CDR3 reads TGTGCCAGCAGTCCCGGGACAGGTCTGAATCAGCCCCAGCATTTT. This chain joins TRBV27 and TRBJ1-5; TRBD1 agrees at 8 bases. This CDR3 region has 15 residues. CDR1 is MNHEY and CDR2 is SMNVEV in the germline V gene (reference sequence). Trimming removed 5 bases from V and 4 bases from J; junction bases left unmatched: 7.

This rearrangement joins TRBV2 to TRBJ2-5; no reliable D call. Per the germline V gene, CDR1 is SNHLY and CDR2 is FYNNEI. Trimming shortened V by 2 bases and J by 5 bases, and 9 bases separated the two germline ends. The CDR3 length is 13 residues. CDR3 sequence reads: CASSEISPETQYF. CDR3 DNA sequence: TGTGCCAGCAGTGAAATTTCCCCGGAGACCCAGTACTTC.

This clonotype was detected only a few times. Given a much more abundant clone one base away, this may be a read error. The chain has TRBV29-1 and TRBJ2-1; D might be TRBD1 (5 bases). Judging by the DNA end, TRBJ2-7 fits better; the J call may be wrong. The CDR3 is 15 amino acids. Germline values: CDR1 SQVTM, CDR2 ANQGSEA. CDR3 loop: CGAVGGRADTYEQYF. The CDR3 nucleotides read TGCGGCGCTGTTGGTGGCAGGGCCGATACCTACGAGCAGTACTTC.

This clonotype was counted only a few times. The J gene is TRBJ2-3, the V gene TRBV11-2; 12 bases align to TRBD1. CDR1 SGHAT and CDR2 FQNNGV come from the germline V gene. The CDR3 length is 14 residues. J was trimmed by 6 bases and V by 5 bases; bases with no gene match: 3. The CDR3 region is CASSMGQGADTQYF. Written as DNA, the CDR3 is TGTGCCAGCAGCATGGGACAGGGGGCGGATACGCAGTATTTT.

This clonotype has just a few counts. This chain links TRBV6-5 with TRBJ1-1; perhaps TRBD1 as D (6 bases). This CDR3 comprises 15 residues. Germline V gene lookup returns CDR1 MNHEY and CDR2 SVGAGI. V lost 2 bases, J lost 0 bases, and 10 bases lay in between. The CDR3 DNA is TGTGCCAGCAGTTACACTGGACAGATGAACACTGAAGCTTTCTTT. It yields the protein CASSYTGQMNTEAFF.

The V call is TRBV6-1, the J call TRBJ2-2; possibly TRBD2 for D (5 bases). The CDR3 is 14 residues long. Germline loops: CDR1 MNHNS, CDR2 SASEGT. The V end was cut by 10 bases, the J end by 2 bases, with 14 bases between. Here the CDR3 reads CATRTGLNTGELFF. CDR3 nucleotide sequence: TGTGCCACCCGAACCGGACTTAACACCGGGGAGCTGTTTTTT.

V is TRBV5-4 and J is TRBJ2-3; D is undetermined. Trimming stripped 1 base from V and 4 bases from J, with 16 bases between. Germline-derived CDR1 and CDR2 are SGHNT and YYREEE (reference sequence). The CDR3 runs 16 residues. CDR3 protein: CASSLQKVSRSDTQYF. DNA for the CDR3: TGTGCCAGCAGCTTGCAAAAGGTCTCTCGGTCAGATACGCAGTATTTT.

This clonotype has more than one count but fewer than ten. This chain links TRBV20-1 with TRBJ1-1; TRBD1 agrees at 9 bases. The V segment lost 3 bases and the J segment 4 bases; nucleotides outside the gene matches: 3. Looked up from germline, CDR1 is DFQATT and CDR2 is SNEGSKA (reference sequence). This CDR3 region has 13 residues. The CDR3 loop is CSARTGGPTEAFF. CDR3 in DNA: TGCAGTGCTAGGACAGGGGGACCCACTGAAGCTTTCTTT.

The genes are TRBV5-1 and TRBJ2-7, with D unclear. CDR1 and CDR2 (germline): SGHRS, YFSETQ. Trimming stripped 3 bases from V and 2 bases from J, with 12 bases between. The CDR3 runs 14 residues. CDR3 region: CASSSQEWTYEQYF. The CDR3 bases are TGCGCCAGCAGCTCTCAGGAGTGGACCTACGAGCAGTACTTC.

The V gene is TRBV7-2, the J gene TRBJ1-2; 10 bases fit TRBD1. With V trimmed by 9 bases and J by 4 bases, 5 bases remained unmatched. CDR3 length: 13 amino acids. From germline, CDR1 is SGHTA and CDR2 FQGNSA. CDR3 DNA: TGTGCCAGTAGACAGGGGGCTATCTATGGCTACACCTTC. Translated, it gives CASRQGAIYGYTF.

J is TRBJ1-2 and V is TRBV7-2; perhaps TRBD1 as D (5 bases). This CDR3 comprises 13 residues. CDR1 and CDR2 from the germline V gene are SGHTA and FQGNSA. The germline V and J ends were trimmed by 5 bases and 7 bases, with 14 bases remaining between them. In DNA form, the CDR3 reads TGTGCCAGCAGCCGACGAGGGGAACCTGGCTACACCTTC. As protein: CASSRRGEPGYTF.

This clonotype came up many times. The chain employs TRBV3-1 and TRBJ1-3, with D hard to call. Germline V gene sequence: CDR1 LGHDT, CDR2 YNNKEL (reference sequence). CDR3 length equals 13 residues. V gave up 3 bases and J gave up 0 bases, with 3 bases separating them. The CDR3 region has the DNA TGTGCCAGCAGCCATAGCTCTGGAAACACCATATATTTT. This codes for CASSHSSGNTIYF.

This clonotype was seen ten or more times. The chain has TRBV7-2 and TRBJ1-1; TRBD1 aligns across 8 bases. The trim removed 5 bases at V and 0 bases at J, leaving 8 bases unmatched. The CDR3 extends over 16 amino acids. In germline, CDR1 is SGHTA, CDR2 FQGNSA. The CDR3 here is CASSPHGQGLNTEAFF. CDR3 nucleotides: TGTGCCAGCAGCCCTCACGGACAGGGATTGAACACTGAAGCTTTCTTT. Combining the CDR3 with reference TRBV7-2 and TRBJ1-1 gives the whole variable domain GAGVSQSPSNKVTEKGKDVELRCDPISGHTALYWYRQSLGQGLEFLIYFQGNSAPDKSGLPSDRFSAERTGGSVSTLTIQRTQQEDSAVYLCASSPHGQGLNTEAFFGQGTRLTVV.

This clonotype was detected a few times. The rearrangement uses TRBV7-2 and TRBJ2-6; maybe TRBD1 (5 bases). The ends were cut back, 4 bases at V and 2 bases at J, with 12 bases in the middle. Germline V gene sequence: CDR1 SGHTA, CDR2 FQGNSA. The CDR3 covers 16 residues. CDR3 region: CASSSRQFTGANVLTF. CDR3 DNA sequence: TGTGCCAGCAGCTCCCGACAGTTTACTGGGGCCAACGTCCTGACTTTC. The complete variable domain, with remaining parts taken from reference TRBV7-2 and TRBJ2-6, reads GAGVSQSPSNKVTEKGKDVELRCDPISGHTALYWYRQSLGQGLEFLIYFQGNSAPDKSGLPSDRFSAERTGGSVSTLTIQRTQQEDSAVYLCASSSRQFTGANVLTFGAGSRLTVL.

CDR3 sequence: CASSVHREDATQYF. CDR3 in DNA: TGTGCCAGCAGCGTTCACAGGGAAGACGCGACCCAGTACTTC. The J gene is TRBJ2-5, the V gene TRBV9; tentatively, D is TRBD1 (6 bases). V dropped 2 bases and J dropped 7 bases, with 15 bases sitting between them. In germline, CDR1 is SGDLS, CDR2 YYNGEE. The CDR3 loop spans 14 amino acids.